The 8 T cell receptor beta chains below were found in one sample sequenced in a study of shared clonotypes between healthy human individuals. Only CD45RO-negative cells positively selected for CCR7 counted as naive CD8 cells, so terminally differentiated effector memory CD45RA+ cells were excluded. The method was immunoSEQ multiplex PCR; TCRdb's version includes in-frame clones alone and lacks a portion of them. The sample has fewer than 700,000 clones; approximately 96% are singletons. Sequencing input: naive CD8+ T cells sorted from blood. These receptors all stem from a woman aged 25-40 years in good health.

This chain uses TRBV12-5 with TRBJ2-3, with TRBD2 identical over 13 bases. This CDR3 is built from 17 residues. Germline CDR1 and CDR2: LGHNT and FRNRAP. The V and J ends lost 7 bases and 7 bases, in that order; junction bases with no gene match: 14. CDR3 in amino acids: CASALDPGLAGLYTQYF. Here the CDR3 DNA reads TGTGCTAGTGCCCTAGACCCGGGACTAGCGGGATTGTATACGCAGTATTTT.

V usage is TRBV28 and J usage is TRBJ2-7; D gene uncertain. Germline-derived CDR1 and CDR2 are MDHEN and SYDVKM. CDR3 length: 13 amino acids. V lost 5 bases and J lost 6, with 14 bases in between. In nucleotides, the CDR3 is TGTGCCAGCAGTCCGAGTCCTTGGGCCGAGCAGTACTTC. It encodes CASSPSPWAEQYF. The entire variable domain, with the rest obtained from reference TRBV28 and TRBJ2-7, is as follows: DVKVTQSSRYLVKRTGEKVFLECVQDMDHENMFWYRQDPGLGLRLIYFSYDVKMKEKGDIPEGYSVSREKKERFSLILESASTNQTSMYLCASSPSPWAEQYFGPGTRLTVT.

The rearrangement uses TRBV7-8 and TRBJ2-5, with D hard to call. The end of the DNA fits TRBJ2-7 better, so the J call may be wrong. The CDR3 extends over 14 amino acids. The germline V gene encodes CDR1 SGHVS and CDR2 FQNEAQ. DNA for the CDR3: TGTGCCAGCAGCTTAGCCCAGATCACCTACGAGCAGTACTTC. Amino acid sequence: CASSLAQITYEQYF.

V and J are TRBV7-8 and TRBJ2-1; no firm D call. V was clipped by 4 bases and J by 4 bases, with 11 bases between them. Germline V gene lookup returns CDR1 SGHVS and CDR2 FQNEAQ. The CDR3 is made up of 14 amino acids. CDR3 sequence: CASSSKYGYNEQFF. The CDR3 nucleotides read TGTGCCAGCAGCTCCAAATACGGATACAATGAGCAGTTCTTC. Looking up the rest from reference TRBV7-8 and TRBJ2-1 gives the full variable domain: GAGVSQSPRYKVAKRGQDVALRCDPISGHVSLFWYQQALGQGPEFLTYFQNEAQLDKSGLPSDRFFAERPEGSVSTLKIQRTQQEDSAVYLCASSSKYGYNEQFFGPGTRLTVL.

V gene TRBV28 combines with J gene TRBJ2-1, with TRBD2 matching over 8 bases. This CDR3 has 16 residues. Trimming removed 3 bases from V and 2 bases from J; junction bases left unmatched: 6. Germline-derived CDR1 and CDR2 are MDHEN and SYDVKM. The CDR3 spells CASSLYRGGPYNEQFF. The CDR3 DNA is TGTGCCAGCAGTTTGTACCGGGGGGGACCCTACAATGAGCAGTTCTTC. The variable domain in full, completed from reference TRBV28 and TRBJ2-1, reads DVKVTQSSRYLVKRTGEKVFLECVQDMDHENMFWYRQDPGLGLRLIYFSYDVKMKEKGDIPEGYSVSREKKERFSLILESASTNQTSMYLCASSLYRGGPYNEQFFGPGTRLTVL.

The V and J genes are TRBV19 and TRBJ2-1; TRBD2 matches 13 bases. In germline, CDR1 is LNHDA, CDR2 SQIVND (reference sequence). With 4 bases clipped from V and 5 bases from J, the junction kept 11 bases outside the gene matches. The CDR3 is 18 amino acids. The CDR3 nucleotides read TGTGCCAGTAGTACCCCCCCTCCCACTAGCGGGAGGGACAATGAGCAGTTCTTC. Amino acid sequence: CASSTPPPTSGRDNEQFF.

This clone was seen a handful of times. V is TRBV7-9 and J is TRBJ2-7; D remains ambiguous. Germline V CDR1 and CDR2: SEHNR, FQNEAQ (reference sequence). The CDR3 extends over 12 amino acids. Trimming cost V 5 bases and J 2 bases, with 7 bases left between them. CDR3 amino acids: CASSAETYEQYF. In DNA, the CDR3 is TGTGCCAGCAGCGCAGAGACCTACGAGCAGTACTTC.

In the case of this clone: Other DNA sequences from this sample encode an identical CDR3 as well. The chain carries TRBV19 and TRBJ1-1; no clear D. This CDR3 has 15 amino acids. Germline CDR1 is LNHDA and CDR2 is SQIVND (reference sequence). Trimming removed 1 base at V and 0 bases at J, with 9 bases between. The CDR3 reads CASSIVPGMNTEAFF. In DNA, the CDR3 is TGTGCCAGTAGTATAGTTCCGGGCATGAACACTGAAGCTTTCTTT. The full variable domain, in which reference TRBV19 and TRBJ1-1 provide the parts outside the CDR3, is DGGITQSPKYLFRKEGQNVTLSCEQNLNHDAMYWYRQDPGQGLRLIYYSQIVNDFQKGDIAEGYSVSREKKESFPLTVTSAQKNPTAFYLCASSIVPGMNTEAFFGQGTRLTVV.